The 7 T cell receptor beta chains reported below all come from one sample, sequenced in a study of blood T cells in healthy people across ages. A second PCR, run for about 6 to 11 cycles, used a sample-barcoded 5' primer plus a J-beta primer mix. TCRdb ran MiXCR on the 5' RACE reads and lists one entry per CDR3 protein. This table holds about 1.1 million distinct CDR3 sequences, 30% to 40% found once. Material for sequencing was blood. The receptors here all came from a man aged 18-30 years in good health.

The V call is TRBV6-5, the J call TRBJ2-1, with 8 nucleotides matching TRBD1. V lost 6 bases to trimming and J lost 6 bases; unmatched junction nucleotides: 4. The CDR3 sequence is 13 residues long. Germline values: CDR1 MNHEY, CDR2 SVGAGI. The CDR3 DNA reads TGTGCCAGCAGCCGGACAGGGTCCAATGAGCAGTTCTTC. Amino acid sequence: CASSRTGSNEQFF.

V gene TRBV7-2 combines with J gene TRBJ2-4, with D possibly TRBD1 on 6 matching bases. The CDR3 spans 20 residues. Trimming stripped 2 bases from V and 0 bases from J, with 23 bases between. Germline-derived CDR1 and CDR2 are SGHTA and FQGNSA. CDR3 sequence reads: CASSLPPGSRQDLAKNIQYF. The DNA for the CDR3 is TGTGCCAGCAGCTTACCTCCGGGTTCGCGACAGGACCTAGCCAAAAACATTCAGTACTTC.

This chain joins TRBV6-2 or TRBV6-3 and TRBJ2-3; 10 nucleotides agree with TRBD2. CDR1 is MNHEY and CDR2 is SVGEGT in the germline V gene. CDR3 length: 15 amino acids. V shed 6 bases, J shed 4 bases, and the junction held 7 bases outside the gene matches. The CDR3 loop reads CASRPSGGTADTQYF. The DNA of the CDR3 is TGTGCCAGCAGACCTAGCGGGGGCACAGCAGATACGCAGTATTTT.

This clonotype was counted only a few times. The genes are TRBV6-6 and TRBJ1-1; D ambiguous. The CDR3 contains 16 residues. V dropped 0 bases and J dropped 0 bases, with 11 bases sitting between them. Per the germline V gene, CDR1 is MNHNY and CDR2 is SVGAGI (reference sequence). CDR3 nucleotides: TGTGCCAGCAGTTACTCGCGTGGGCTCATGAACACTGAAGCTTTCTTT. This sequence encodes CASSYSRGLMNTEAFF.

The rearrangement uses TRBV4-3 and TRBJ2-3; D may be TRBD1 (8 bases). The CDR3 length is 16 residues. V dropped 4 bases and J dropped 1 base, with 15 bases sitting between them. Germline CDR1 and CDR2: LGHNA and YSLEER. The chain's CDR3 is CASSPDTGGGTDTQYF. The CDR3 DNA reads TGCGCCAGCAGCCCAGATACAGGGGGGGGCACAGATACGCAGTATTTT.

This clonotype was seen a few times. The CDR3 DNA follows: TGTGCCAGCAGATGGACACCGGTGAGCTACGAGCAGTACTTC. Translating gives CASRWTPVSYEQYF. The rearrangement links TRBV12-3 or TRBV12-4 to TRBJ2-7; D perhaps matches TRBD1 (5 bases). Trimming cost V 6 bases and J 3 bases, with 15 bases left between them. This CDR3 is built from 14 residues.

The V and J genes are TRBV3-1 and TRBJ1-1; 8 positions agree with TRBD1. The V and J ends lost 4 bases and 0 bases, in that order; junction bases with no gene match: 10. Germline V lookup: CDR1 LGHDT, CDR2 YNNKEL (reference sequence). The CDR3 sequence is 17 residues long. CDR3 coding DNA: TGTGCCAGCAGCCCAACCTCGGACAGGGTTTTGAACACTGAAGCTTTCTTT. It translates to CASSPTSDRVLNTEAFF.